The T cell receptor (beta chain) described here comes from a study of follicular helper T cells after annual influenza vaccination. Time point given: 2014-2015 season, pre-vaccination. Some clones are missing from TCRdb's copy, which holds only in-frame ones; the method was immunoSEQ multiplex PCR. The sample records roughly 13,000 clones, about 78% being singletons. In its sample, this clone was seen a few times. This CDR3 has 14 residues. Between the trimmed V and J ends, which lost 4 bases and 7 bases, there was a span of 11 bases. Germline V gene data show CDR1 as SGHTA and CDR2 as FQGNSA. This receptor was obtained from an adult who received the influenza vaccine. Sequenced here: CXCR5- memory CD4+ T cells sorted from blood, sampled on the day of influenza vaccination. The chain couples TRBV7-2 to TRBJ1-6; perhaps TRBD1 as D (6 bases). The CDR3 bases are TGTGCCAGCAGCTATGGACAGACCAATTCACCCCTCCACTTT. Translating it yields CASSYGQTNSPLHF. The variable domain in full, completed from reference TRBV7-2 and TRBJ1-6, reads GAGVSQSPSNKVTEKGKDVELRCDPISGHTALYWYRQSLGQGLEFLIYFQGNSAPDKSGLPSDRFSAERTGGSVSTLTIQRTQQEDSAVYLCASSYGQTNSPLHFGNGTRLTVT.